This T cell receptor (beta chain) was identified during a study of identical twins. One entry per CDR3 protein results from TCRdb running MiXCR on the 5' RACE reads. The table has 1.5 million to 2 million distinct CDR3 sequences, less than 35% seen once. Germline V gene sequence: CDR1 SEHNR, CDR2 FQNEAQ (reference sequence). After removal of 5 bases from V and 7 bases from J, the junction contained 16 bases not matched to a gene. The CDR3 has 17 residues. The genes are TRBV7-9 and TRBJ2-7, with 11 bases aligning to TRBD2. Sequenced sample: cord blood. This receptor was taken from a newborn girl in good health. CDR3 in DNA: TGTGCCAGCAGCGAACTCGCGGGACTAGCGGTCTACAATGAGCAGTACTTC. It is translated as CASSELAGLAVYNEQYF.